The next 10 T cell receptor beta chains were all read from a single sample in a study of blood T cell repertoires in COVID-19. TCRdb's table, derived via immunoSEQ multiplex PCR, lists solely in-frame clones and lacks some. In the table there are over 250,000 clones, about 88% of which are singletons. Sequencing was carried out using peripheral blood. These receptors all come from a woman aged 70-85 years with COVID-19, enrolled during active disease.

This clone was detected only once. The rearrangement joins TRBV4-3 to TRBJ2-1; 9 nucleotides match TRBD1. This CDR3 is 15 amino acids long. Unmatched junction bases numbered 9, after V lost 2 bases and J lost 10 bases. Germline assignment: CDR1 LGHNA and CDR2 YSLEER. The CDR3 protein is CASSQFGDRVYEQFF. CDR3 sequence (DNA): TGCGCCAGCAGCCAATTCGGGGACAGGGTGTACGAGCAGTTCTTC.

The gene calls are TRBV5-6 and TRBJ1-2, with 11 bases that match TRBD1. The CDR3 sequence is 15 residues long. Unmatched junction bases numbered 10, after V lost 4 bases and J lost 8 bases. The germline V gene has CDR1 SGHDT and CDR2 YYEEEE. The CDR3, as DNA: TGTGCCAGCAGCCTCGGTGGACAGGGGGCGCGCGGCTACACCTTC. This codes for CASSLGGQGARGYTF.

V and J are TRBV19 and TRBJ1-2, with a possible D match to TRBD1 (5 bases). The CDR3 has 14 amino acids. In germline, CDR1 is LNHDA, CDR2 SQIVND (reference sequence). Trimming left V 6 bases short and J 8 bases short, with 19 bases between. The CDR3 DNA is TGTGCCAGTAGAGATCGACAGACCTCTATGGGCTACACCTTC. This gives the protein CASRDRQTSMGYTF.

The chain combines TRBV9 with TRBJ2-5, with TRBD2 as a possible D gene (7 bases). The CDR3 sequence is 13 residues long. Germline V gives CDR1 SGDLS, CDR2 YYNGEE. The V end was cut by 5 bases, the J end by 5 bases, with 13 bases between. CDR3 sequence reads: CASSSGGEETQYF. In DNA form, the CDR3 reads TGTGCCAGCAGTTCGGGGGGCGAGGAGACCCAGTACTTC. The whole variable domain, remainder taken from reference TRBV9 and TRBJ2-5, is DSGVTQTPKHLITATGQRVTLRCSPRSGDLSVYWYQQSLDQGLQFLIQYYNGEERAKGNILERFSAQQFPDLHSELNLSSLELGDSALYFCASSSGGEETQYFGPGTRLLVL.

This chain links TRBV30 with TRBJ1-6; 9 bases fit TRBD1. V was pared by 1 base and J by 7 bases, with 8 bases of the junction left unmatched. Germline V gene lookup returns CDR1 GTSNPN and CDR2 SVGIG (reference sequence). This CDR3 comprises 16 residues. CDR3 in DNA: TGTGCCTGGAGTGACCTGACCGGGACAGGGAATTCACCCCTCCACTTT. Protein sequence: CAWSDLTGTGNSPLHF. The variable domain in full, completed from reference TRBV30 and TRBJ1-6, reads SQTIHQWPATLVQPVGSPLSLECTVEGTSNPNLYWYRQAAGRGLQLLFYSVGIGQISSEVPQNLSASRPQDRQFILSSKKLLLSDSGFYLCAWSDLTGTGNSPLHFGNGTRLTVT.

This clone was counted once. The CDR3 DNA follows: TGTGCCACCTCGGAGGCGGTGACAGATACGCAGTATTTT. Its translation: CATSEAVTDTQYF. The chain is built from TRBV7-9 and TRBJ2-3; tentatively, D is TRBD2 (5 bases). CDR1 is SEHNR, CDR2 FQNEAQ, per germline (reference sequence). CDR3 length: 13 amino acids. Trimming stripped 10 bases from V and 3 bases from J, with 14 bases between.

For this clone: This probably arose from a read error, given a far larger clone one base away. This chain joins TRBV5-1 and TRBJ1-2; D not certain. Germline values: CDR1 SGHRS, CDR2 YFSETQ. The CDR3 length is 13 residues. Trimming stripped 2 bases from V and 1 base from J, with 6 bases between. CDR3: CASSFTVNYGYTF. DNA of the CDR3: TGCGCCAGCAGCTTTACAGTTAACTATGGCTACACCTTC.

CDR3 amino acids: CASSVVRRSNEKLFF. The CDR3 nucleotides read TGTGCCAGCAGCGTAGTGCGGCGGTCAAATGAAAAACTGTTTTTT. The chain uses TRBV9 and TRBJ1-4; D not certain. Germline V gene sequence: CDR1 SGDLS, CDR2 YYNGEE. Trimming took off 0 bases at V and 5 bases at J, with 11 bases between the two ends. The CDR3 is made up of 15 amino acids. Combining the CDR3 with reference TRBV9 and TRBJ1-4 gives the whole variable domain DSGVTQTPKHLITATGQRVTLRCSPRSGDLSVYWYQQSLDQGLQFLIQYYNGEERAKGNILERFSAQQFPDLHSELNLSSLELGDSALYFCASSVVRRSNEKLFFGSGTQLSVL.

The genes are TRBV6-6 and TRBJ1-2; the D is unclear. The CDR3 length is 15 residues. Trimming cost V 2 bases and J 0 bases, with 10 bases left between them. Germline CDR1 and CDR2: MNHNY and SVGAGI (reference sequence). CDR3 bases: TGTGCCAGCAGTTACACTGGAGGAGCTAACTATGGCTACACCTTC. It codes for CASSYTGGANYGYTF.

The chain employs TRBV7-9 and TRBJ2-7, with 7 bases fitting TRBD2. Germline V lookup: CDR1 SEHNR, CDR2 FQNEAQ (reference sequence). After removal of 2 bases from V and 3 bases from J, the junction contained 7 bases not matched to a gene. This CDR3 contains 15 residues. CDR3 DNA sequence: TGTGCCAGCAGCTTAAAAGCGGGGTCTTTCTACGAGCAGTACTTC. Its protein is CASSLKAGSFYEQYF.